These 26 T cell receptor beta chains share one sample of origin, sequenced in a study of regulatory T cells in long-lasting Graves disease. Specified time point: newly diagnosed GD, antithyroid drugs for less than 3 months. Extracted PBMC RNA gave rise to the TCR library. The authors built TCR beta libraries using iRepertoire HTBI primers and Arm-PCR of CDR3 regions. Via MiXCR, TCRdb re-called the multiplex PCR reads, giving one row per CDR3 protein. The sample carries some 330,000 distinct CDR3 sequences, about an eighth recorded once. The sample was also reused in another study, on T cells in Graves' hyperthyroidism and ophthalmopathy.

The sample was peripheral blood mononuclear cells (PBMCs), taken at new diagnosis, from a patient treated with antithyroid drugs. These receptors came from a woman under 30 with Graves disease.

As regards this clonotype: A much larger clonotype is one base distant, so this may be a read error. J is TRBJ2-5 and V is TRBV5-8, with 8 positions matching TRBD1. Per germline, CDR1 SGHTS and CDR2 YDEGEE. The CDR3 runs 17 residues. With V trimmed by 3 bases and J by 9 bases, 19 bases remained unmatched. The CDR3 bases are TGTGCCAGCAGCTGGCCTTTCGGGGCAGGGGGCGGTGAGTCCCAGTACTTC. Translating it yields CASSWPFGAGGGESQYF.

The table lists this clonotype with many counts. The chain is built from TRBV20-1 and TRBJ2-5; TRBD1 agrees at 8 bases. V shed 6 bases and J 5 bases; nucleotides not matched to a gene: 14. Germline assignment: CDR1 DFQATT and CDR2 SNEGSKA (reference sequence). This CDR3 spans 15 amino acids. CDR3 sequence reads: CSAKRPQGARETQYF. CDR3 nucleotide sequence: TGCAGTGCGAAACGCCCGCAGGGGGCGCGGGAGACCCAGTACTTC.

This clonotype turned up a few times. The V call is TRBV4-3, the J call TRBJ2-3, with D perhaps given as TRBD1 or TRBD2 (5 bases each). Germline CDR1 LGHNA, CDR2 YSLEER. The CDR3 has 17 amino acids. Trimming removed 0 bases from V and 0 bases from J, with 13 bases in between. CDR3 nucleotide sequence: TGCGCCAGCAGCCAAGAACGAACGGGGCCTAGCACAGATACGCAGTATTTT. As protein: CASSQERTGPSTDTQYF.

This clonotype was seen at least ten times. The genes are TRBV20-1 and TRBJ2-7, with D possibly TRBD2 on 5 matching bases. The CDR3 loop spans 15 amino acids. Between the trimmed V and J ends, which lost 5 bases and 4 bases, there was a span of 21 bases. Germline loops: CDR1 DFQATT, CDR2 SNEGSKA (reference sequence). CDR3 in amino acids: CSARARGPGVYEQYF. The CDR3 DNA reads TGCAGTGCTCGGGCGCGCGGGCCTGGGGTGTACGAGCAGTACTTC.

In the case of this clonotype: A far larger clone differs by one base, so this is likely a read error. V usage is TRBV6-1 and J usage is TRBJ1-1; D may be TRBD1 (6 bases). The CDR3 runs to 13 residues. Trimming cost V 4 bases and J 0 bases, with 6 bases left between them. Germline assignment: CDR1 MNHNS and CDR2 SASEGT. For the CDR3, the DNA is TGTGCCAGCAGTGGGACAGTGAACACTGAAGCTTTCTTT. It yields the protein CASSGTVNTEAFF.

Many counts were recorded for this clonotype. This rearrangement joins TRBV6-1 to TRBJ1-3; no clear D. V was shortened by 7 bases and J by 0 bases, with 4 bases between the two germline ends. CDR1 is MNHNS and CDR2 is SASEGT in the germline V gene. The CDR3 length is 12 residues. In DNA form, the CDR3 reads TGTGCCAGCACTCCCTCTGGAAACACCATATATTTT. This encodes CASTPSGNTIYF.

This clonotype was observed at least ten times. The V and J genes are TRBV7-2 and TRBJ1-1; D gene ambiguous. Germline values: CDR1 SGHTA, CDR2 FQGNSA. V lost 5 bases and J lost 1, with 14 bases in between. The CDR3 sequence is 15 residues long. CDR3 nucleotide sequence: TGTGCCAGCAGCCGTACCGGATCAGGGAACACTGAAGCTTTCTTT. It yields the protein CASSRTGSGNTEAFF.

This clonotype was observed a few times. The chain uses TRBV14 and TRBJ1-2; the D is unclear. Germline CDR1 SGHDN, CDR2 FVKESK. Between the trimmed V and J ends, which lost 1 base and 4 bases, there was a span of 7 bases. The CDR3 is made up of 13 amino acids. CDR3: CASSQGRSYGYTF. The CDR3 bases are TGTGCCAGCAGCCAAGGCAGGAGCTATGGCTACACCTTC.

Many counts were recorded for this clonotype. V gene TRBV27 combines with J gene TRBJ2-1; 12 nucleotides align to TRBD2. This CDR3 has 16 amino acids. With 5 bases clipped from V and 3 bases from J, the junction kept 5 bases outside the gene matches. Germline V gene sequence: CDR1 MNHEY, CDR2 SMNVEV (reference sequence). The DNA of the CDR3 is TGTGCCAGCAGTATAGGGACTAGCGGGCACTACAATGAGCAGTTCTTC. It encodes CASSIGTSGHYNEQFF.

This clonotype was detected only a few times. The V call is TRBV7-2, the J call TRBJ2-5; 7 bases line up with TRBD2. Germline assignment: CDR1 SGHTA and CDR2 FQGNSA. V shed 5 bases, J shed 9 bases, and the junction held 15 bases outside the gene matches. The length of the CDR3 is 15 residues. In nucleotides, the CDR3 is TGTGCCAGCAGCCCCAAGGTGGGGGGGGTCGTCGCCCAGTACTTC. It is translated as CASSPKVGGVVAQYF.

This clonotype was recorded at least ten times. The chain combines TRBV2 with TRBJ2-7; tentatively, D is TRBD1 (5 bases). The CDR3 has 13 amino acids. Trimming removed 6 bases from V and 3 bases from J, with 12 bases in between. CDR1 and CDR2 (germline): SNHLY, FYNNEI. CDR3 protein: CASRVDRIYEQYF. The CDR3 bases are TGTGCCAGCAGGGTAGACAGAATCTACGAGCAGTACTTC.

Many counts were recorded for this clonotype. V is TRBV20-1 and J is TRBJ1-4, with D unresolved. CDR1 and CDR2 (germline): DFQATT, SNEGSKA (reference sequence). The CDR3 spans 14 residues. Trimming cost V 3 bases and J 10 bases, with 18 bases left between them. The CDR3 spells CSARPRSTVAKLFF. Written as DNA, the CDR3 is TGCAGTGCTAGGCCCCGCTCCACAGTGGCAAAACTGTTTTTT.

This clonotype was counted between two and nine times. This sequence joins TRBV6-2 or TRBV6-3 and TRBJ2-1, with 11 bases fitting TRBD2. J was trimmed by 0 bases and V by 6 bases; bases with no gene match: 19. CDR1 and CDR2 (germline): MNHEY, SVGEGT. This CDR3 is built from 21 residues. The CDR3 sequence: CASSDKATGLAVQLSYNEQFF. Written as DNA, the CDR3 is TGTGCCAGCAGCGACAAAGCGACGGGACTAGCGGTACAACTCTCCTACAATGAGCAGTTCTTC.

The chain combines TRBV5-1 with TRBJ2-5; 8 bases fit TRBD2. V shed 3 bases and J 5 bases; nucleotides not matched to a gene: 9. The germline V gene encodes CDR1 SGHRS and CDR2 YFSETQ. The CDR3 has 15 amino acids. This CDR3 is CASSSGSGRRETQYF. The CDR3 DNA reads TGCGCCAGCAGCTCAGGGAGCGGGAGACGGGAGACCCAGTACTTC.

This rearrangement joins TRBV7-9 to TRBJ2-1; D possibly corresponds to TRBD2 (5 bases). The germline V and J ends were trimmed by 1 base and 5 bases, with 15 bases remaining between them. The CDR3 is 16 residues long. Germline CDR1 and CDR2: SEHNR and FQNEAQ (reference sequence). CDR3 sequence reads: CASSLVGGGLNNEQFF. For the CDR3, the DNA is TGTGCCAGCAGCTTAGTGGGTGGCGGGCTGAACAATGAGCAGTTCTTC.

The chain has TRBV2 and TRBJ2-2; TRBD2 is a possible D gene (6 bases). The V gene's germline CDR1 is SNHLY and CDR2 FYNNEI. There are 16 residues in the CDR3. V was shortened by 3 bases and J by 4 bases, with 15 bases between the two germline ends. The CDR3 sequence is CASSEGGPGPTGELFF. CDR3 bases: TGTGCCAGCAGTGAGGGAGGACCGGGGCCCACCGGGGAGCTGTTTTTT.

The table lists this clonotype with many counts. The V gene is TRBV6-5, the J gene TRBJ1-3; D gene unclear. V gave up 2 bases and J gave up 1 base, with 9 bases separating them. The CDR3 sequence is 15 residues long. The germline CDR1 and CDR2 sequences are MNHEY and SVGAGI. The CDR3 reads CASSYDWGSGNTIYF. The CDR3 nucleotides read TGTGCCAGCAGTTACGATTGGGGTTCTGGAAACACCATATATTTT.

The chain has TRBV5-1 and TRBJ1-1; TRBD1 is a possible D gene (6 bases). Trimming cost V 4 bases and J 4 bases, with 20 bases left between them. The germline gives CDR1 SGHRS, CDR2 YFSETQ. This CDR3 is built from 16 residues. As DNA, the CDR3 is TGCGCCAGCAGCGCGGCAGCACAGGGATCGAGCACTGAAGCTTTCTTT. Protein sequence: CASSAAAQGSSTEAFF.

In this sample, this clonotype turned up many times. This chain joins TRBV7-3 and TRBJ2-5; 7 nucleotides line up with TRBD2. V shed 5 bases and J 1 base; nucleotides not matched to a gene: 4. This CDR3 region has 14 residues. Per the germline V gene, CDR1 is SGHTA and CDR2 is FQGTGA. The CDR3 sequence is CASSHGLGQETQYF. CDR3 DNA: TGTGCCAGCAGCCACGGACTAGGCCAAGAGACCCAGTACTTC.

Ten or more counts support this clonotype. The rearrangement uses TRBV11-1 and TRBJ2-1; TRBD1 or TRBD2 may be the D gene (5 bases each). The V and J ends lost 3 bases and 8 bases respectively, with 26 bases between them. This CDR3 region has 18 residues. Looked up from germline, CDR1 is SGHAT and CDR2 is FQDESV (reference sequence). This CDR3 reads CASSLGRGPPVGDDEQFF. The CDR3 nucleotides are TGTGCCAGCAGCTTGGGTCGCGGCCCCCCGGTTGGGGACGATGAGCAGTTCTTC.

The chain is built from TRBV7-3 and TRBJ1-1, with 7 bases lining up with TRBD1. The junction had 9 bases not matched to a gene; V was cut back by 5 bases and J by 9 bases. The CDR3 is made up of 13 amino acids. Germline CDR1 SGHTA, CDR2 FQGTGA. Here the CDR3 DNA reads TGTGCCAGCAGCCATCGACAGGGAACGAAAGCTTTCTTT. Amino acids: CASSHRQGTKAFF.

This clonotype was found a few times. V gene TRBV11-1 combines with J gene TRBJ1-1; possible D gene TRBD1, 6 bases. V lost 5 bases, J lost 4 bases, and 14 bases lay in between. CDR3 length: 14 residues. Germline lookup yields CDR1 SGHAT and CDR2 FQDESV (reference sequence). The CDR3 DNA reads as TGTGCCAGCAGCGAGAACAGGGATGCCACTGAAGCTTTCTTT. This codes for CASSENRDATEAFF.

This clonotype was picked up many times. The V gene is TRBV7-2, the J gene TRBJ2-3, with 10 positions matching TRBD2. This CDR3 has 16 residues. Unmatched junction bases numbered 6, after V lost 2 bases and J lost 4 bases. Germline CDR1 SGHTA, CDR2 FQGNSA. The CDR3 loop is CASSLWERGGPDTQYF. For the CDR3, the DNA is TGTGCCAGCAGCTTATGGGAGCGGGGGGGCCCAGATACGCAGTATTTT.

This clonotype was seen at least ten times. The chain carries TRBV12-3 or TRBV12-4 and TRBJ1-4; D ambiguous. The V end was cut by 5 bases, the J end by 0 bases, with 7 bases between. The CDR3 runs 14 residues. The CDR3 protein is CASSQPATNEKLFF. DNA of the CDR3: TGTGCCAGCAGTCAACCTGCAACTAATGAAAAACTGTTTTTT.

In the case of this clonotype: A read error is possible here, since a much larger clone lies one base away. The genes are TRBV2 and TRBJ2-2; either TRBD1 or TRBD2 may supply D (5 bases each). In germline, CDR1 is SNHLY, CDR2 FYNNEI. The CDR3 runs 13 residues. CDR3 protein: CASSGPLMGELLF. The CDR3 DNA sequence: TGTGCCAGCAGTGGCCCTCTTATGGGGGAGCTGCTTTTT.

This clonotype was picked up many times. J is TRBJ2-5 and V is TRBV5-5, with a possible D match to TRBD1 (5 bases). This CDR3 is 20 amino acids long. Germline-derived CDR1 and CDR2 are SGHKS and YYEKEE (reference sequence). The V end lost 6 bases, the J end lost 9 bases, and 39 bases lay between the germline ends. The CDR3 region has the DNA TGTGCCAGCACCACATCCCGCGACAGCACTACCCACCTGATGCAATGGGCCCAGTACTTC. Amino acids: CASTTSRDSTTHLMQWAQYF.